The clone carrying this T cell receptor (beta chain) was counted once. This specimen comes from a study of shared clonotypes between healthy human individuals. Generated by immunoSEQ multiplex PCR, the TCRdb table keeps only in-frame clones and is missing some. The table lists about 2.3 million clones, roughly 93% of them singletons. The V gene end was trimmed by 7 bases and the J gene end by 6 bases; junction bases not matched to a gene: 17. CDR1 is SQVTM and CDR2 is ANQGSEA in the germline V gene. The CDR3 spans 17 residues. This sequence joins TRBV29-1 and TRBJ2-1; 11 bases line up with TRBD2. Specimen: naive CD4+ T cells from PBMCs. The subset was: CD45RA+ positively selected. The clonotype was recovered from a man aged 18-30 years in good health. Some clones in this sample may be carry-over from other donors' samples. Here the CDR3 DNA reads TGCAGCGCCCCCCGTCTAGATAGCGGGAGGGCCATCAATGAGCAGTTCTTC. Translation: CSAPRLDSGRAINEQFF.